This TCR beta chain appears in the sequencing data of a study of cytomegalovirus exposure and HLA in healthy donors. On the study more broadly: Genotyping of 400 or so donors showed that about 79% belonged to the Caucasian-associated ancestry cluster.

Amplification used 60 Vbeta primers and 13 Jbeta primers. TCRdb keeps only in-frame clones here, not all; method: immunoSEQ multiplex PCR. The table includes 110,000 or so clones, roughly 80% detected once. Concerning this clone: What it recognizes is unknown.

Broader study findings: Analysis was carried out at a later point, and it linked a missense DCLRE1C variant to TCR beta V- and J-gene trimming. CMV serostatus alone was available as immune exposure information.

The sequence came from a man in his forties or fifties in good health and CMV-seropositive. Sequencing was carried out using PBMCs.

CDR3 coding DNA: TGTGCCAGCAGCTTAGCTAGGGGGCACGGATCCACAGATACGCAGTATTTT. Encoded protein: CASSLARGHGSTDTQYF. This sequence joins TRBV7-2 and TRBJ2-3, with 7 positions matching TRBD1. The CDR3 has 17 amino acids. The germline CDR1 and CDR2 sequences are SGHTA and FQGNSA. V lost 0 bases to trimming and J lost 2 bases; unmatched junction nucleotides: 8.